Presented here are 30 T cell receptor beta chains from one specimen sequenced in a study of STAT5B mutations in CD4+ large granular lymphocyte leukemia. TCRdb's table, derived via immunoSEQ multiplex PCR, lists solely in-frame clones and lacks some. The table records under 40,000 clones, about four fifths of them present only once. Specimen: CD4+ T cells from blood buffy coats. These receptors originate from a human donor in good health.

This clone was counted a few times. V gene TRBV5-4 combines with J gene TRBJ2-1; D perhaps matches TRBD1 (6 bases). The CDR3 contains 14 residues. V lost 4 bases to trimming and J lost 1 base, with 9 bases between them. Germline CDR1 SGHNT, CDR2 YYREEE (reference sequence). This CDR3 reads CASSVRGSYNEQFF. The CDR3 coding sequence is TGTGCCAGCAGCGTCAGGGGATCCTACAATGAGCAGTTCTTC.

The chain carries TRBV11-3 and TRBJ2-3; 13 nucleotides align to TRBD2. The trim removed 5 bases at V and 4 bases at J, leaving 6 bases unmatched. The CDR3 sequence is 16 residues long. The germline V gene has CDR1 SGHNT and CDR2 YENEEA. CDR3 residues: CASSLGTSGVADTQYF. DNA of the CDR3: TGTGCCAGCAGCCTCGGGACTAGCGGGGTGGCAGATACGCAGTATTTT.

The chain has TRBV30 and TRBJ2-1, with no clear D. Germline assignment: CDR1 GTSNPN and CDR2 SVGIG (reference sequence). The length of the CDR3 is 12 residues. V lost 1 base and J lost 10, with 11 bases in between. CDR3 bases: TGTGCCTGGAGTGACCAGTTCGGCGAGCAGTTCTTC. Translated: CAWSDQFGEQFF. Variable domain in full (rest from reference TRBV30 and TRBJ2-1): SQTIHQWPATLVQPVGSPLSLECTVEGTSNPNLYWYRQAAGRGLQLLFYSVGIGQISSEVPQNLSASRPQDRQFILSSKKLLLSDSGFYLCAWSDQFGEQFFGPGTRLTVL.

The gene calls are TRBV6-5 and TRBJ1-4; D possibly corresponds to TRBD1 (5 bases). Germline V lookup: CDR1 MNHEY, CDR2 SVGAGI. The V end lost 0 bases, the J end lost 5 bases, and 7 bases lay between the germline ends. The CDR3 runs 14 residues. CDR3 residues: CASSYSTENEKLFF. Here the CDR3 DNA reads TGTGCCAGCAGTTACTCGACAGAGAATGAAAAACTGTTTTTT.

The rearrangement links TRBV30 to TRBJ2-1; 8 bases line up with TRBD2. Trimming cost V 5 bases and J 3 bases; bases outside gene matches: 3. CDR1 and CDR2 (germline): GTSNPN, SVGIG (reference sequence). The CDR3 extends over 13 amino acids. CDR3 DNA: TGTGCCTGGGGTAGCGGGGACTACAATGAGCAGTTCTTC. It encodes CAWGSGDYNEQFF.

This clone was observed a few times. Mismatch with germline at one junction end may stem from a read error. J is TRBJ2-1 and V is TRBV7-2; 16 bases align to TRBD2. Germline CDR1 and CDR2: SGHTA and FQGNSA. There are 13 residues in the CDR3. Here the CDR3 reads CASSSRGLAGGIF. DNA of the CDR3: TGTGCCAGCAGCTCCCGGGGACTAGCGGGAGGGATCTTC. Together with reference TRBV7-2 and TRBJ2-1, the CDR3 gives the full variable domain: GAGVSQSPSNKVTEKGKDVELRCDPISGHTALYWYRQSLGQGLEFLIYFQGNSAPDKSGLPSDRFSAERTGGSVSTLTIQRTQQEDSAVYLCASSSRGLAGGIFGPGTRLTVL.

This clone counts as medium-sized. The CDR3, as DNA: TGTGCCAGCAGCATCGACAGGCCCGAGACCCAGTACTTC. It yields the protein CASSIDRPETQYF. This sequence joins TRBV7-2 and TRBJ2-5, with D possibly being TRBD1 (6 bases). Trimming pared 5 bases from V and 5 bases from J, leaving 12 bases between. This CDR3 region has 13 residues. From germline, CDR1 is SGHTA and CDR2 FQGNSA.

The CDR3 here is CASSSHRGGYTF. The CDR3 DNA reads TGTGCCAGCAGCTCACACAGGGGCGGCTACACCTTC. The chain recombines TRBV27 with TRBJ1-2, with 7 bases fitting TRBD1. V shed 6 bases and J 8 bases; nucleotides not matched to a gene: 6. Per germline, CDR1 MNHEY and CDR2 SMNVEV (reference sequence). The CDR3 runs to 12 residues.

The chain joins TRBV18 to TRBJ2-7; 11 positions agree with TRBD1. The germline CDR1 and CDR2 sequences are KGHSH and LQKENI. J was trimmed by 4 bases and V by 3 bases; bases with no gene match: 8. This CDR3 comprises 16 residues. The CDR3 protein is CASSPPGQGGGYEQYF. The CDR3 coding sequence is TGTGCCAGCTCACCCCCGGGACAGGGGGGTGGTTACGAGCAGTACTTC.

The V gene is TRBV9, the J gene TRBJ1-6; D uncertain. The CDR3 has 14 residues. The V and J ends lost 4 bases and 10 bases respectively, with 15 bases between them. Germline V gene lookup returns CDR1 SGDLS and CDR2 YYNGEE. CDR3 sequence reads: CASSLGGLGSPLHF. The CDR3 DNA follows: TGTGCCAGCAGCCTGGGAGGGTTGGGCTCACCCCTCCACTTT. The entire variable domain, with the rest obtained from reference TRBV9 and TRBJ1-6, is as follows: DSGVTQTPKHLITATGQRVTLRCSPRSGDLSVYWYQQSLDQGLQFLIQYYNGEERAKGNILERFSAQQFPDLHSELNLSSLELGDSALYFCASSLGGLGSPLHFGNGTRLTVT.

The rearrangement joins TRBV19 to TRBJ2-3, with 8 bases fitting TRBD2. This CDR3 has 17 residues. Germline V lookup: CDR1 LNHDA, CDR2 SQIVND (reference sequence). The J segment lost 1 base and the V segment lost 5 bases, leaving 11 bases of the junction unmatched. The CDR3 reads CASSFKIAGLGTDTQYF. CDR3 sequence (DNA): TGTGCCAGTAGTTTCAAGATAGCGGGGCTTGGCACAGATACGCAGTATTTT.

The chain uses TRBV27 and TRBJ2-7; D remains ambiguous. The CDR3 covers 14 residues. Germline CDR1 and CDR2: MNHEY and SMNVEV (reference sequence). The V end lost 2 bases, the J end lost 0 bases, and 8 bases lay between the germline ends. CDR3 bases: TGTGCCAGCAGTTTAGGGGAAAGCTCCTACGAGCAGTACTTC. Its protein product is CASSLGESSYEQYF.

The chain couples TRBV6-5 to TRBJ1-6; D remains ambiguous. In germline, CDR1 is MNHEY, CDR2 SVGAGI. V lost 6 bases and J 3 bases, leaving 9 bases between the germline ends. The CDR3 totals 14 residues. In nucleotides, the CDR3 is TGTGCCAGCAGAAGGGCCAGCTATAATTCACCCCTCCACTTT. Its protein product is CASRRASYNSPLHF.

The genes are TRBV6-5 and TRBJ1-5, with D perhaps TRBD1 (5 bases). V was shortened by 2 bases and J by 4 bases, with 9 bases between the two germline ends. The CDR3 has 14 residues. Germline V gene data show CDR1 as MNHEY and CDR2 as SVGAGI. The CDR3 is CASSYDRSNQPQHF. CDR3 DNA sequence: TGTGCCAGCAGTTACGACAGATCTAATCAGCCCCAGCATTTT.

There are a few counts of this clone. At one end the junction does not follow the germline gene, possibly because of a read error. V is TRBV29-1 and J is TRBJ1-3, with unresolved D. This CDR3 spans 14 amino acids. Germline CDR1 is SQVTM and CDR2 is ANQGSEA. In DNA, the CDR3 is TGCAGCGCTGAATCAGCAAGCTCTGGAAACACCATATATTTT. Protein: CSAESASSGNTIYF. Complete variable domain (other parts from reference TRBV29-1 and TRBJ1-3): SAVISQKPSRDICQRGTSLTIQCQVDSQVTMMFWYRQQPGQSLTLIATANQGSEATYESGFVIDKFPISRPNLTFSTLTVSNMSPEDSSIYLCSAESASSGNTIYFGEGSWLTVV.

The rearrangement joins TRBV28 to TRBJ2-7; 9 bases line up with TRBD2. Germline values: CDR1 MDHEN, CDR2 SYDVKM. The CDR3 loop spans 17 amino acids. V dropped 2 bases and J dropped 4; count of bases not matched to a gene: 12. Here the CDR3 DNA reads TGTGCCAGCAGTTTAGGGGGCATTAGCGGGAGAGGATACGAGCAGTACTTC. Translating it yields CASSLGGISGRGYEQYF.

This clone has only a few counts. J is TRBJ1-4 and V is TRBV18, with 10 positions matching TRBD1. CDR3 length: 13 amino acids. From germline, CDR1 is KGHSH and CDR2 LQKENI. V was pared by 6 bases and J by 8 bases, with 3 bases of the junction left unmatched. In nucleotides, the CDR3 is TGTGCCAGCTCCCGGGACAGGGGAGAAAAACTGTTTTTT. Protein sequence: CASSRDRGEKLFF.

V and J are TRBV4-1 and TRBJ1-2, with D unresolved. This CDR3 contains 15 residues. The germline gives CDR1 MGHRA, CDR2 YSYEKL. Trimming left V 4 bases short and J 6 bases short, with 18 bases between. In DNA, the CDR3 is TGCGCCAGCAGCCGAGAGGACGGATTAACTAATGGCTACACCTTC. This codes for CASSREDGLTNGYTF.

The chain is built from TRBV18 and TRBJ2-7; either TRBD1 or TRBD2 may supply D (5 bases each). V lost 3 bases and J 0 bases, leaving 9 bases between the germline ends. The germline V gene has CDR1 KGHSH and CDR2 LQKENI. The CDR3 runs 14 residues. The CDR3 DNA sequence: TGTGCCAGCTCACCCCGGGACCACTCCTACGAGCAGTACTTC. This encodes CASSPRDHSYEQYF. Together with reference TRBV18 and TRBJ2-7, the CDR3 gives the full variable domain: NAGVMQNPRHLVRRRGQEARLRCSPMKGHSHVYWYRQLPEEGLKFMVYLQKENIIDESGMPKERFSAEFPKEGPSILRIQQVVRGDSAAYFCASSPRDHSYEQYFGPGTRLTVT.

CDR3 region: CASSSGGSMRGYTF. CDR3 sequence (DNA): TGTGCCAGTAGCAGCGGCGGATCAATGAGGGGCTACACCTTC. V is TRBV19 and J is TRBJ1-2; the D is unclear. In germline, CDR1 is LNHDA, CDR2 SQIVND (reference sequence). There are 14 residues in the CDR3. Trimming took 6 bases from V and 8 from J, leaving 19 bases between them.

This clone came up once. The chain joins TRBV7-9 to TRBJ2-2; TRBD2 matches at 13 bases. The CDR3 totals 19 residues. The germline V gene encodes CDR1 SEHNR and CDR2 FQNEAQ (reference sequence). V lost 5 bases, J lost 2 bases, and 11 bases stayed unmatched. The CDR3 reads CASSLYKLAGGPNTGELFF. The CDR3 DNA follows: TGTGCCAGCAGCCTATACAAACTAGCGGGAGGGCCCAACACCGGGGAGCTGTTTTTT.

The V and J genes are TRBV2 and TRBJ2-1; 9 bases map to TRBD2. This CDR3 has 15 residues. CDR1 and CDR2 from the germline V gene are SNHLY and FYNNEI. The trim removed 6 bases at V and 4 bases at J, leaving 7 bases unmatched. CDR3 DNA sequence: TGTGCCAGCAGCGATGAGCGGGGGGCTTACAATGAGCAGTTCTTC. Translation gives CASSDERGAYNEQFF.

This clone was observed a single time. The chain couples TRBV6-5 to TRBJ2-5; D might be TRBD2 (7 bases). The ends were cut back, 5 bases at V and 1 base at J, with 14 bases in the middle. This CDR3 comprises 15 residues. The V gene's germline CDR1 is MNHEY and CDR2 SVGAGI. CDR3 protein: CASSLRGAPQETQYF. CDR3 nucleotides: TGTGCCAGCAGTCTTCGGGGGGCGCCCCAAGAGACCCAGTACTTC.

The CDR3, as DNA: TGTGCCAGCAGTTTAGGGAGAGGAGCTTTCTTT. It yields the protein CASSLGRGAFF. The V and J genes are TRBV27 and TRBJ1-1; D remains ambiguous. In germline, CDR1 is MNHEY, CDR2 SMNVEV (reference sequence). V was pared by 2 bases and J by 10 bases, with 8 bases between. The CDR3 covers 11 residues.

The rearrangement joins TRBV15 to TRBJ1-1; no firm D call. Germline assignment: CDR1 LNHNV and CDR2 YYDKDF (reference sequence). V lost 8 bases and J 4 bases, leaving 14 bases between the germline ends. This CDR3 is built from 13 residues. CDR3 loop: CATLKEGGTEAFF. In DNA form, the CDR3 reads TGTGCCACCCTCAAGGAGGGCGGCACTGAAGCTTTCTTT.

This chain links TRBV11-3 with TRBJ2-3; D is ambiguous. Germline CDR1 reads SGHNT; CDR2 reads YENEEA. Trimming shortened V by 4 bases and J by 2 bases, and 7 bases separated the two germline ends. The CDR3 length is 13 residues. CDR3 nucleotides: TGTGCCAGCAGCTCTAAAATCACAGATACGCAGTATTTT. It codes for CASSSKITDTQYF.

This clone was observed a handful of times. This chain connects TRBV7-6 to TRBJ1-4, with 7 positions matching TRBD1. This CDR3 contains 13 residues. The junction had 2 bases not matched to a gene; V was cut back by 2 bases and J by 8 bases. Germline V gene data show CDR1 as SGHVS and CDR2 as FNYEAQ. The CDR3 here is CASSLRDREKLFF. DNA of the CDR3: TGTGCCAGCAGCTTAAGGGACAGAGAAAAACTGTTTTTT.

V usage is TRBV5-1 and J usage is TRBJ2-1; 11 nucleotides agree with TRBD1. The CDR3 contains 17 residues. The J segment lost 0 bases and the V segment lost 4 bases, leaving 6 bases of the junction unmatched. CDR1 SGHRS and CDR2 YFSETQ come from the germline V gene. CDR3: CASSPRDRGSSYNEQFF. CDR3 bases: TGCGCCAGCAGCCCCCGGGACAGGGGGAGCTCCTACAATGAGCAGTTCTTC.

This chain connects TRBV10-3 to TRBJ2-1, with D hard to call. From germline, CDR1 is ENHRY and CDR2 SYGVKD. The CDR3 covers 12 residues. V was cut by 0 bases and J by 5 bases, with 2 bases left in between. CDR3 loop: CAISESDNEQFF. The CDR3 nucleotides read TGTGCCATCAGTGAGTCGGACAATGAGCAGTTCTTC.

The chain has TRBV5-4 and TRBJ2-5; 8 nucleotides align to TRBD1. The J call may be incorrect, as the DNA end agrees better with TRBJ2-7. Germline-derived CDR1 and CDR2 are SGHNT and YYREEE (reference sequence). The CDR3 has 14 amino acids. CDR3 sequence reads: CASSLQGVVGEQYF. For the CDR3, the DNA is TGTGCCAGCAGCTTACAGGGGGTGGTAGGCGAGCAGTACTTC.